The TCR beta chain described here comes from a study of blood T cell repertoires in COVID-19 (dated by TCRdb to about 2020). Regarding the study in general: Samples covering the acute and convalescent phases of COVID-19 were provided by collaborators in the United States, Italy and Spain. Sample metadata almost always included a de-identified subject ID, COVID-19 status, age in years and sex. Where available, HLA class I and class II types were obtained from metadata supplied by the sample provider rather than from assay-based typing. Subjects who had been exposed to COVID-19, were actively infected with it, or had recovered from it provided the deeply sampled blood TCRbeta repertoires that made up the dataset. The prospective study material was composed of cDNA or gDNA derived from T cells, B-cell-depleted T cells, or PBMCs. A freely available public database, intended as a resource for researchers studying the immune response to SARS-CoV-2, is where the repertoires were released. The samples were drawn from the first 160 participants of the ongoing ImmuneRACE study and from roughly 1,300 subjects provided by 6 global collaborators. Beyond this particular receptor, the publication reports: Clinical and demographic metadata were provided uncurated, with the amount varying by source and participant.

The immunoSEQ Assay, a bias-controlled multiplex PCR, was used to amplify TCRbeta CDR3 regions from genomic DNA. The study's own analysis went as follows. The number of nucleated cells in each sample was estimated by amplification of reference gene primers within the assay. Sequence reads were collapsed and filtered to measure the absolute abundance of every unique TCRbeta CDR3 rearrangement. For each sample, productive Simpson clonality was calculated as the square root of Simpson's diversity index across productive rearrangements. Drawn from immuneACCESS, this table holds only the in-frame rearrangements with V and J called that TCRdb kept. Clones are partly lost; checked studies trace under half to an unresolved V gene and leave the rest unexplained. That table supplies the V and J calls and clone size; D and trimming were determined from the DNA. Counted in this sample were over 150,000 clones; 70% to 85% of them appeared once. Approximately 32% of the sample is held by the ten biggest clonotypes.

For CDR1 and CDR2, the germline V gene lists KGHSH and LQKENI. Counted from cysteine to phenylalanine, this CDR3 has 18 amino acids. Of the read, only the CDR3 DNA is kept; its 54 bases are in frame from base 1. Trimming takes 1 base off V and 0 bases off J; junction bases not matched to a gene: 9. As for this clone: What this receptor recognizes is not known. No quality values exist for individual bases; no much larger clone is one base distant.

Each collaborating institution followed its own protocols to collect whole blood in K2EDTA tubes. For TCRbeta analysis, collaborators shipped samples in one of three forms: frozen whole blood, isolated PBMCs, or DNA extracted from either of those sample types. The specimen was peripheral blood. This receptor was identified in an older woman with acute or convalescent COVID-19. The rearranged chain carries TRBV18 and TRBJ2-1, and TRBD2 matches 7 of the central bases. The bases are TGTGCCAGCTCACCACGCATCTCGCGGGGGAACTCCTACAATGAGCAGTTCTTC. This yields the protein CASSPRISRGNSYNEQFF.